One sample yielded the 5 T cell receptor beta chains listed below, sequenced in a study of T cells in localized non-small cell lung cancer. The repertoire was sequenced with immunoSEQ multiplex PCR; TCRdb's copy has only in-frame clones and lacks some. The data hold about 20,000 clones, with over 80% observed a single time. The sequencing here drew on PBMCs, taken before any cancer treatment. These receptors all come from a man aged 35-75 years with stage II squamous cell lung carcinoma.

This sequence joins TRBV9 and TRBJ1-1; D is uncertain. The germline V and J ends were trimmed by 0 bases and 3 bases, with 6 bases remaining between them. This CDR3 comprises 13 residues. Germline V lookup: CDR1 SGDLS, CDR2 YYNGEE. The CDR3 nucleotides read TGTGCCAGCAGCGTAGCGGCCTACACTGAAGCTTTCTTT. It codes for CASSVAAYTEAFF. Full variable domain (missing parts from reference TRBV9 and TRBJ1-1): DSGVTQTPKHLITATGQRVTLRCSPRSGDLSVYWYQQSLDQGLQFLIQYYNGEERAKGNILERFSAQQFPDLHSELNLSSLELGDSALYFCASSVAAYTEAFFGQGTRLTVV.

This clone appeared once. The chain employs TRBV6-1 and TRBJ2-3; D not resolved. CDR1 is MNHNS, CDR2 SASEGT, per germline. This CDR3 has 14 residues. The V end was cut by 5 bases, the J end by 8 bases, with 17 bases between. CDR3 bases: TGTGCCAGCAGTCCCGTGAACCCGTCGGGTACGCAGTATTTT. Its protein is CASSPVNPSGTQYF.

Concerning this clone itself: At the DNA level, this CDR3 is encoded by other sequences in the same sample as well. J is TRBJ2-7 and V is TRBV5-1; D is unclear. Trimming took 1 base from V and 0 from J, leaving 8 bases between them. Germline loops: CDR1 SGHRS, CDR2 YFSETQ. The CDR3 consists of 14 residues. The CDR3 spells CASSLSGSSYEQYF. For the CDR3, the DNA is TGCGCCAGCAGCTTGTCAGGCAGCTCCTACGAGCAGTACTTC.

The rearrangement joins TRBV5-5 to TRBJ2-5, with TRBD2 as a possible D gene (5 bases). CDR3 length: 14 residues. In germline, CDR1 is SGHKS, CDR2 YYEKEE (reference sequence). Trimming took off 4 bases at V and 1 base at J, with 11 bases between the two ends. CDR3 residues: CASSSPGSQETQYF. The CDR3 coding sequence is TGTGCCAGCAGCAGCCCGGGGTCCCAAGAGACCCAGTACTTC.

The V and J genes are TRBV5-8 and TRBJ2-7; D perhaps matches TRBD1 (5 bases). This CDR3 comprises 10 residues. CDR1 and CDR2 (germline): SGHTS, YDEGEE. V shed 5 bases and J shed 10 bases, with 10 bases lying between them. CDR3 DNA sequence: TGTGCCAGCAGGGAACAGGTTCAGTACTTC. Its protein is CASREQVQYF.